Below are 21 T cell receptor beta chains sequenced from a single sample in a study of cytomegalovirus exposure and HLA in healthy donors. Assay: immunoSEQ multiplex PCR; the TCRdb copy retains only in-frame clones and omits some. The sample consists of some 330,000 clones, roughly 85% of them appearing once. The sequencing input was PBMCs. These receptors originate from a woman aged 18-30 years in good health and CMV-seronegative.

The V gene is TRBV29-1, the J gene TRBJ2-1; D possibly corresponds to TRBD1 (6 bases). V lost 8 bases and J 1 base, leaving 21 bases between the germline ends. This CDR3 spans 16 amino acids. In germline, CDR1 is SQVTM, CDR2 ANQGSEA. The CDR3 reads CSITTSGGVSYNEQFF. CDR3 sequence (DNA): TGCAGCATTACCACCAGTGGGGGCGTTTCCTACAATGAGCAGTTCTTC.

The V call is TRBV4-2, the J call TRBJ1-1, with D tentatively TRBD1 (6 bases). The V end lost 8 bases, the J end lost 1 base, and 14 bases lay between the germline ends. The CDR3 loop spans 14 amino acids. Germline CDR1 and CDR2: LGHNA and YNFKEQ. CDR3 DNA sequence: TGTGCCAGCCGCCGAAAGACAGGGAACACTGAAGCTTTCTTT. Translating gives CASRRKTGNTEAFF.

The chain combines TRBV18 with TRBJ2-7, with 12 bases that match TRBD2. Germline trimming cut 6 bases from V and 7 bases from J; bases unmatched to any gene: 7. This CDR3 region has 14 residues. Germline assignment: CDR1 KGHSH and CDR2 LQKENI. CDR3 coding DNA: TGTGCCAGCTCGGAAACTAGCGGGGGGTATGAGCAGTACTTC. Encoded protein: CASSETSGGYEQYF.

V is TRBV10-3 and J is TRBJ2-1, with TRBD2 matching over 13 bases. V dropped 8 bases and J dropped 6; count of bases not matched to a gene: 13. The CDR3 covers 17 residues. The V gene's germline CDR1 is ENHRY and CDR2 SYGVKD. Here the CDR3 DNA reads TGTGCCATCGGAGGACTAGCGGGAGTACCAATTACCAATGAGCAGTTCTTC. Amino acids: CAIGGLAGVPITNEQFF.

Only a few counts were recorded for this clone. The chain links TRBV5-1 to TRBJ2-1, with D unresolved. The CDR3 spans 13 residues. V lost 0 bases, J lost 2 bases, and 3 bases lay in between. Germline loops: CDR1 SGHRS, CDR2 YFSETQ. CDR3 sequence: CASSLDTYNEQFF. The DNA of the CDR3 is TGCGCCAGCAGCTTGGATACCTACAATGAGCAGTTCTTC.

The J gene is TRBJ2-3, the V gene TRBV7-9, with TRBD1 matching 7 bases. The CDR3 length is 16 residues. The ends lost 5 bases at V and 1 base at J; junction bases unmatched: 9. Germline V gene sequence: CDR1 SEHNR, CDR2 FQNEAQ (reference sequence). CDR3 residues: CASSPFYGQGTDTQYF. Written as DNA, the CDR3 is TGTGCCAGCAGCCCTTTTTATGGACAGGGCACAGATACGCAGTATTTT. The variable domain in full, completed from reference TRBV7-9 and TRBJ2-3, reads DTGVSQNPRHKITKRGQNVTFRCDPISEHNRLYWYRQTLGQGPEFLTYFQNEAQLEKSRLLSDRFSAERPKGSFSTLEIQRTEQGDSAMYLCASSPFYGQGTDTQYFGPGTRLTVL.

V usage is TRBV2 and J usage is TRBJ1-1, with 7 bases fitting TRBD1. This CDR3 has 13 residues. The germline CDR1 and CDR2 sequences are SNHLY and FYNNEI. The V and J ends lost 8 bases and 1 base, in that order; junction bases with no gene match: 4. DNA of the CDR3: TGTGCCAGCTGGAGACAGGGGAACACTGAAGCTTTCTTT. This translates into CASWRQGNTEAFF.

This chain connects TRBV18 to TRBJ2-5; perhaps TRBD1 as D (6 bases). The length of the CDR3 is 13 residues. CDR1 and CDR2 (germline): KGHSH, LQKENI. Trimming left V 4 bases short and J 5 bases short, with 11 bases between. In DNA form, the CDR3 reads TGTGCCAGCTCACTAGGGACAAAGGAGACCCAGTACTTC. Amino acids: CASSLGTKETQYF.

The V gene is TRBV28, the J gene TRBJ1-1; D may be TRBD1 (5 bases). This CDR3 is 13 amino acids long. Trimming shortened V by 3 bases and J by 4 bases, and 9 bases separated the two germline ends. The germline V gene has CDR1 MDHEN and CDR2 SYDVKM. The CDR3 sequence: CASSLVGGTEAFF. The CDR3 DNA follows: TGTGCCAGCAGTTTGGTCGGGGGCACTGAAGCTTTCTTT.

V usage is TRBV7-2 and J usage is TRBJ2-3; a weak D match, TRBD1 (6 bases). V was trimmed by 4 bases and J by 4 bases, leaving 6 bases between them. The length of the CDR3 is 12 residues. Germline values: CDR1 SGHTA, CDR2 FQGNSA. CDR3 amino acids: CASSYRADTQYF. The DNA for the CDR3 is TGTGCCAGCAGCTACAGGGCAGATACGCAGTATTTT.

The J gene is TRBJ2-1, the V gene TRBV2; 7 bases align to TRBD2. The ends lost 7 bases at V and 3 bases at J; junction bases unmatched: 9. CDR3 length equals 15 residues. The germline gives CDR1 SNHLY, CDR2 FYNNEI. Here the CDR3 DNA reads TGTGCCAGCATTAGGGGAGGGCAAGTCTACAATGAGCAGTTCTTC. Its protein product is CASIRGGQVYNEQFF.

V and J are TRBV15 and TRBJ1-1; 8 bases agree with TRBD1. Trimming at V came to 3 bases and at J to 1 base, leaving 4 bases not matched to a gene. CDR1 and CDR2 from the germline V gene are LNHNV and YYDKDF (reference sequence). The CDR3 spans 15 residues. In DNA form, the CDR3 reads TGTGCCACCAGCAGGGGGGGGACAGGGAACACTGAAGCTTTCTTT. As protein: CATSRGGTGNTEAFF.

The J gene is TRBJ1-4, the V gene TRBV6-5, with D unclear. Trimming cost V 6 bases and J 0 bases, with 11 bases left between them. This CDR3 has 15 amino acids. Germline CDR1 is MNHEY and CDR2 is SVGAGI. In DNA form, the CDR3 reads TGTGCCAGCAGAACGGTCCAGGCAACTAATGAAAAACTGTTTTTT. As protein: CASRTVQATNEKLFF.

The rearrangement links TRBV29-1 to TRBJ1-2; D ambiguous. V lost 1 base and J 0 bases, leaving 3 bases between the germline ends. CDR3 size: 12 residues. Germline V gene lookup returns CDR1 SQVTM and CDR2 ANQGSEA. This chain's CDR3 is CSVEVSNYGYTF. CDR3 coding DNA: TGCAGCGTTGAAGTATCTAACTATGGCTACACCTTC.

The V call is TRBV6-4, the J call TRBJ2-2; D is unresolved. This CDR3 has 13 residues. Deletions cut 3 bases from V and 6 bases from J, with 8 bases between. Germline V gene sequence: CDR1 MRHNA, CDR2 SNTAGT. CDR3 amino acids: CASSEEASGELFF. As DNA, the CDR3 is TGTGCCAGCAGTGAAGAGGCCTCCGGGGAGCTGTTTTTT.

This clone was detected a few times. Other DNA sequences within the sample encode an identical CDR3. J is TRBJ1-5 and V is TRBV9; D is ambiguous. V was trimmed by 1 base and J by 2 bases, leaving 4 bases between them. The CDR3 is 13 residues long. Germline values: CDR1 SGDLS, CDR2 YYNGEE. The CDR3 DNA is TGTGCCAGCAGCGTACAGGGCAATCAGCCCCAGCATTTT. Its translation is CASSVQGNQPQHF.

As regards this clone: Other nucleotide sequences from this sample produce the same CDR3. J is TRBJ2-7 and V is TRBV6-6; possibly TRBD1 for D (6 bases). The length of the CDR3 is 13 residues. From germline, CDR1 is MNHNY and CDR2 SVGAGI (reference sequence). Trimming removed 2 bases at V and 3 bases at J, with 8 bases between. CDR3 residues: CASSYLQGYEQYF. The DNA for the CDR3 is TGTGCCAGCAGTTACCTACAGGGCTACGAGCAGTACTTC.

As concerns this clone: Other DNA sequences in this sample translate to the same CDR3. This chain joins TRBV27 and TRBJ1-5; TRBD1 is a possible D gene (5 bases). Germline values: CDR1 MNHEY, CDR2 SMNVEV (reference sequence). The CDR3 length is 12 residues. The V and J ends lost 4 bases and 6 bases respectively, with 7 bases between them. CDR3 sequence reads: CASSSGGQPQHF. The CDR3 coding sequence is TGTGCCAGCAGTTCCGGGGGTCAGCCCCAGCATTTT.

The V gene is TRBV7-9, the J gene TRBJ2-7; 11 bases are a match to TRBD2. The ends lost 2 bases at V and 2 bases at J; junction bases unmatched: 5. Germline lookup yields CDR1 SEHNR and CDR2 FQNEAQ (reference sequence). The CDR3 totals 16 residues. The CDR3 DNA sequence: TGTGCCAGCAGCTTAAACCCGGGACTAGCGGCCTACGAGCAGTACTTC. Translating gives CASSLNPGLAAYEQYF. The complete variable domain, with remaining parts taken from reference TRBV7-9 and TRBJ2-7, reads DTGVSQNPRHKITKRGQNVTFRCDPISEHNRLYWYRQTLGQGPEFLTYFQNEAQLEKSRLLSDRFSAERPKGSFSTLEIQRTEQGDSAMYLCASSLNPGLAAYEQYFGPGTRLTVT.

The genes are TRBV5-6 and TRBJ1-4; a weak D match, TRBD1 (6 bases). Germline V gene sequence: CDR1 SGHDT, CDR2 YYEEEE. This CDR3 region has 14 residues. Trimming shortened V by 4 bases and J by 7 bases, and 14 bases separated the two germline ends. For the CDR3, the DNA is TGTGCCAGCAGCAACGCAGGGGAGGGTGAAAAACTGTTTTTT. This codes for CASSNAGEGEKLFF.

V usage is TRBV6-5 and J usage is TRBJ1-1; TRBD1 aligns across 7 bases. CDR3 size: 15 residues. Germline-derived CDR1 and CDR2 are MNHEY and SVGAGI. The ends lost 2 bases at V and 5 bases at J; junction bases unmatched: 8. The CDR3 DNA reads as TGTGCCAGCAGTTACCTCCAGGACAGGCTGACTGAAGCTTTCTTT. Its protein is CASSYLQDRLTEAFF.